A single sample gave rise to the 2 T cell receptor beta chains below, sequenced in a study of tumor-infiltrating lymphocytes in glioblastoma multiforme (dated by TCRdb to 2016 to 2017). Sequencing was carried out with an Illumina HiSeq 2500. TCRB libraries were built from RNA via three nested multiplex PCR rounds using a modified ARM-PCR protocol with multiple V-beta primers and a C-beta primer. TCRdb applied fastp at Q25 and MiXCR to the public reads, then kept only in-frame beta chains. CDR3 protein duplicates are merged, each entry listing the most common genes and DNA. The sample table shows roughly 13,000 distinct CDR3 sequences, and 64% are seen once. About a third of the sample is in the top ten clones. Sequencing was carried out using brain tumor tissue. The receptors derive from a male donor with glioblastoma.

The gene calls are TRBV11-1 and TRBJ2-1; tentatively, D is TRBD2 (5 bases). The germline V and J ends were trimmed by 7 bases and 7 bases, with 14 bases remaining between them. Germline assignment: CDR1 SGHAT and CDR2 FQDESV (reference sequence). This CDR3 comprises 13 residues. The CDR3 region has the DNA TGTGCCAGCACCTGGGAAGTAGCGAATGAGCAGTTCTTC. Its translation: CASTWEVANEQFF.

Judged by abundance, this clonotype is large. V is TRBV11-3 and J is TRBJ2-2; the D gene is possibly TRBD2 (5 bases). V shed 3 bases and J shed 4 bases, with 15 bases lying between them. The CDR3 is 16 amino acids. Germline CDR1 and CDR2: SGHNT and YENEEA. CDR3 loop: CASSLGAARGTGELFF. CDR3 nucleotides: TGTGCCAGCAGCTTGGGCGCGGCCCGGGGCACCGGGGAGCTGTTTTTT.